Presented here are 11 T cell receptor beta chains from one specimen sequenced in a study of glioma-infiltrating T cells after dendritic cell vaccination. Produced via immunoSEQ multiplex PCR; TCRdb's table is partial and in-frame only. The table shows approximately 100,000 clones, with around 81% occurring only once. The sequenced sample was blood, obtained before dendritic cell vaccination. These TCRs come from a human donor with glioblastoma.

V usage is TRBV19 and J usage is TRBJ2-5, with 13 positions matching TRBD2. Germline assignment: CDR1 LNHDA and CDR2 SQIVND (reference sequence). CDR3 size: 17 residues. V trimming: 5 bases; J trimming: 0 bases; junction bases outside the gene matches: 6. This chain's CDR3 is CASSPTSGGAYQETQYF. The CDR3 nucleotides are TGTGCCAGTAGTCCTACTAGCGGGGGGGCGTACCAAGAGACCCAGTACTTC.

This chain joins TRBV5-6 and TRBJ2-1; the match to TRBD2 covers 9 bases. The CDR3 runs 15 residues. The V gene's germline CDR1 is SGHDT and CDR2 YYEEEE. V was clipped by 0 bases and J by 6 bases; unmatched bases: 4. The CDR3 sequence is CASSLAGGGANEQFF. The CDR3 nucleotides are TGTGCCAGCAGCTTGGCCGGCGGGGGGGCCAATGAGCAGTTCTTC.

This sequence joins TRBV2 and TRBJ1-2, with TRBD1 identical over 7 bases. CDR3 length equals 13 residues. Per the germline V gene, CDR1 is SNHLY and CDR2 is FYNNEI. Germline trimming cut 7 bases from V and 8 bases from J; bases unmatched to any gene: 10. CDR3 DNA: TGTGCCAGCACCTCGACAGGGAATAACGGCTACACCTTC. Amino acid sequence: CASTSTGNNGYTF.

This CDR3 reads CASSLNFGFSRGGVYEQYF. The DNA of the CDR3 is TGTGCCAGCAGCTTAAATTTTGGCTTCTCGCGGGGGGGTGTCTACGAGCAGTACTTC. The chain links TRBV11-2 to TRBJ2-7; TRBD2 agrees at 9 bases. Germline values: CDR1 SGHAT, CDR2 FQNNGV. This CDR3 spans 19 amino acids. J lost 3 bases, V lost 2 bases, and 17 bases had no gene match.

The chain joins TRBV10-3 to TRBJ2-3, with TRBD2 identical over 9 bases. Germline values: CDR1 ENHRY, CDR2 SYGVKD. V lost 2 bases and J lost 6; bases outside the gene matches: 0. This CDR3 has 13 amino acids. The CDR3: CAISETSGDTQYF. DNA for the CDR3: TGTGCCATCAGTGAGACTAGCGGGGATACGCAGTATTTT.

The chain has TRBV5-1 and TRBJ2-1; TRBD2 aligns across 8 bases. The CDR3 is 16 amino acids. Germline CDR1 and CDR2: SGHRS and YFSETQ. With V trimmed by 0 bases and J by 7 bases, 9 bases remained unmatched. CDR3 in amino acids: CASSLGVGGAGNEQFF. CDR3 in DNA: TGCGCCAGCAGCTTGGGGGTCGGGGGGGCCGGTAATGAGCAGTTCTTC.

This clone was detected a few times. This chain connects TRBV9 to TRBJ2-7, with TRBD1 identical over 7 bases. There are 13 residues in the CDR3. Germline loops: CDR1 SGDLS, CDR2 YYNGEE. V trimming: 4 bases; J trimming: 7 bases; junction bases outside the gene matches: 8. The CDR3 protein is CASSPLTGEEQYF. The CDR3 DNA is TGTGCCAGCAGCCCCCTAACAGGGGAGGAGCAGTACTTC.

This clone was observed a few times. The chain links TRBV10-3 to TRBJ1-1, with 7 bases matching TRBD1. Germline CDR1 is ENHRY and CDR2 is SYGVKD. This CDR3 comprises 15 residues. J gave up 1 base and V 0 bases, and 2 bases lay outside the gene matches. CDR3 nucleotide sequence: TGTGCCATCAGTGAGTCGCGGGACAGGAACACTGAAGCTTTCTTT. Residues: CAISESRDRNTEAFF.

V and J are TRBV5-1 and TRBJ1-2; tentative D call: TRBD1 (6 bases). The V end lost 0 bases, the J end lost 4 bases, and 16 bases lay between the germline ends. The CDR3 loop spans 16 amino acids. CDR1 SGHRS and CDR2 YFSETQ come from the germline V gene. Here the CDR3 DNA reads TGCGCCAGCAGCTTGGGCATACTCGGACAGCTCTATGGCTACACCTTC. This gives the protein CASSLGILGQLYGYTF.

This clone was picked up a small number of times. V usage is TRBV6-1 and J usage is TRBJ1-2; no clear D. This CDR3 contains 15 residues. V was pared by 2 bases and J by 5 bases, with 15 bases between. Germline CDR1 MNHNS, CDR2 SASEGT. The CDR3, as DNA: TGTGCCAGCAGTGAAAATGGTAGGAGTTGGTATGGCTACACCTTC. It yields the protein CASSENGRSWYGYTF.

J is TRBJ1-5 and V is TRBV27; D perhaps matches TRBD1 (5 bases). CDR1 MNHEY and CDR2 SMNVEV come from the germline V gene (reference sequence). The ends were cut back, 5 bases at V and 7 bases at J, with 9 bases in the middle. CDR3 length: 12 amino acids. The CDR3 spells CASSRGGQPQHF. CDR3 nucleotides: TGTGCCAGCAGTAGGGGAGGGCAGCCCCAGCATTTT.